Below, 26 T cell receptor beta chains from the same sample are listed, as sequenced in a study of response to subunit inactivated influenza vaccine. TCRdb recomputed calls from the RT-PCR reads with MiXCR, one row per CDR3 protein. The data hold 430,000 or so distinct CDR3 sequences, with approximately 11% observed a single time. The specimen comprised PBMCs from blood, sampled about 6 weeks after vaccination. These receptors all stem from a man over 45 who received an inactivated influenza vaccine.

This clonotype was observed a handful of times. DNA of the CDR3: TGCAGTGCTATACCCAGGGGGGGCAGCCAAGAGACCCAGTACTTC. It codes for CSAIPRGGSQETQYF. The chain links TRBV20-1 to TRBJ2-5; either TRBD1 or TRBD2 may fit D (7 bases each). CDR1 DFQATT and CDR2 SNEGSKA come from the germline V gene (reference sequence). The germline V and J ends were trimmed by 4 bases and 1 base, with 16 bases remaining between them. The CDR3 length is 15 residues.

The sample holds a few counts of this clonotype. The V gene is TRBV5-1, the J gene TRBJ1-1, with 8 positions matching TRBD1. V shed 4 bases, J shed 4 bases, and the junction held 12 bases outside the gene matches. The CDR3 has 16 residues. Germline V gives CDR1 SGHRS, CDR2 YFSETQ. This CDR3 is CASSPGGRGLGTEAFF. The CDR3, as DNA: TGCGCCAGCAGCCCGGGGGGCAGGGGGCTCGGCACTGAAGCTTTCTTT.

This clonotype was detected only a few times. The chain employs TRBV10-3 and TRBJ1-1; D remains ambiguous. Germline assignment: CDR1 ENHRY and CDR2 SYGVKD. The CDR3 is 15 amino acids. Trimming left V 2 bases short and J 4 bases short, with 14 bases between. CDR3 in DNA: TGTGCCATCAGTGAGCCGAGACGGGGAGGCACTGAAGCTTTCTTT. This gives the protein CAISEPRRGGTEAFF.

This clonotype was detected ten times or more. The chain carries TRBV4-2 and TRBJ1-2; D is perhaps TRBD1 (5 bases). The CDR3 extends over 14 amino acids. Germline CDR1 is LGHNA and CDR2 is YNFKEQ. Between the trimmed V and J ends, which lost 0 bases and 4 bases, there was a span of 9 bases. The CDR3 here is CASSQDKGSYGYTF. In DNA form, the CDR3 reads TGTGCCAGCAGCCAAGATAAGGGGTCCTATGGCTACACCTTC.

This chain's CDR3 is CSVDGGGSYNEQFF. The CDR3 DNA reads as TGCAGCGTTGATGGGGGAGGATCCTACAATGAGCAGTTCTTC. The J gene is TRBJ2-1, the V gene TRBV29-1; tentative D call: TRBD2 (6 bases). Trimming took off 3 bases at V and 1 base at J, with 10 bases between the two ends. CDR3 length: 14 residues. Germline lookup yields CDR1 SQVTM and CDR2 ANQGSEA.

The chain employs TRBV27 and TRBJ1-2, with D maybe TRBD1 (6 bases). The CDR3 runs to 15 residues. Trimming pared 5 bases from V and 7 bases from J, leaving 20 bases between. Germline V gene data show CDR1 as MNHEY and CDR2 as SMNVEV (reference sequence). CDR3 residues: CASSNPKGVSVGYTF. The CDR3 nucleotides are TGTGCCAGCAGTAACCCCAAGGGGGTTTCGGTTGGCTACACCTTC.

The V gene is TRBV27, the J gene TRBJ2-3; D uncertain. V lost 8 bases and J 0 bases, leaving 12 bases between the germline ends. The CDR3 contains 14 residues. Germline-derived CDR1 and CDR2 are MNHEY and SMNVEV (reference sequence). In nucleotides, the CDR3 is TGTGCCAGCTCTCAAACCAGGAGCACAGATACGCAGTATTTT. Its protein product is CASSQTRSTDTQYF.

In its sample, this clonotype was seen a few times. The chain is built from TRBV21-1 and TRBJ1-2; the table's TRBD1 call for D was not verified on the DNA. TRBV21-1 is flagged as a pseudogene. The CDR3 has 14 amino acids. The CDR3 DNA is TGTGCCAGCAGCAAACCTTGGGGGGGGTATGGCTACACCTTC. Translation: CASSKPWGGYGYTF.

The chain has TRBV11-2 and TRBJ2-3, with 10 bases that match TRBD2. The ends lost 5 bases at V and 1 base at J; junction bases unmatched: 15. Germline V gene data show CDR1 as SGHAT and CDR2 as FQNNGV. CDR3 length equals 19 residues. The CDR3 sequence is CASSAASGSFWTGTDTQYF. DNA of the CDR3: TGTGCCAGCAGCGCAGCTAGCGGGAGTTTTTGGACAGGCACAGATACGCAGTATTTT.

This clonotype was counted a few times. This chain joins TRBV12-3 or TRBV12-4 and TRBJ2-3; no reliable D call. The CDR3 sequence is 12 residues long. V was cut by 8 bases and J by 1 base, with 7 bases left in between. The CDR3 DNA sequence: TGTGCCAGCCCCGACGGCACAGATACGCAGTATTTT. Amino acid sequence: CASPDGTDTQYF.

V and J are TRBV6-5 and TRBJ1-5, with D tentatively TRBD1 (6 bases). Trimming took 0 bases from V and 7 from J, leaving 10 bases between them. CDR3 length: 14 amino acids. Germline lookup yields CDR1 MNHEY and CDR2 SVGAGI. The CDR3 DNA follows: TGTGCCAGCAGTTACTCAAGGGGGAACCAGCCCCAGCATTTT. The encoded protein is CASSYSRGNQPQHF.

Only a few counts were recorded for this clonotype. The chain's CDR3 is CASSPTGGADPYGYTF. The CDR3 DNA is TGTGCCAGCTCGCCCACCGGGGGCGCCGACCCCTATGGCTACACCTTC. The chain carries TRBV18 and TRBJ1-2; possibly TRBD1 for D (6 bases). This CDR3 contains 16 residues. Per the germline V gene, CDR1 is KGHSH and CDR2 is LQKENI. Trimming removed 6 bases at V and 4 bases at J, with 21 bases between.

The CDR3 nucleotides are TGTGCCAGCAACCCAACCGGGACAGGGGGCATTAATGAGCAGTTCTTC. Protein: CASNPTGTGGINEQFF. The V call is TRBV6-1, the J call TRBJ2-1; TRBD1 matches at 12 bases. The ends lost 7 bases at V and 7 bases at J; junction bases unmatched: 11. CDR1 is MNHNS, CDR2 SASEGT, per germline. The length of the CDR3 is 16 residues.

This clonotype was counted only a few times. For the CDR3, the DNA is TGTGCCAGCAGTTTCGTGACTAGTTCCTACGAGCAGTACTTC. It is translated as CASSFVTSSYEQYF. The rearrangement joins TRBV28 to TRBJ2-7, with D tentatively TRBD2 (6 bases). CDR1 is MDHEN, CDR2 SYDVKM, per germline. CDR3 length equals 14 residues. V lost 3 bases to trimming and J lost 1 base, with 10 bases between them.

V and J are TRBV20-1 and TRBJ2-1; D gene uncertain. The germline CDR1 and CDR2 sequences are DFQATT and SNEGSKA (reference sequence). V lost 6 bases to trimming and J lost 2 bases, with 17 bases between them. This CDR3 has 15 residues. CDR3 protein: CSANPLRKPYNEQFF. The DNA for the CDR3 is TGCAGTGCAAATCCTCTTCGTAAGCCCTACAATGAGCAGTTCTTC.

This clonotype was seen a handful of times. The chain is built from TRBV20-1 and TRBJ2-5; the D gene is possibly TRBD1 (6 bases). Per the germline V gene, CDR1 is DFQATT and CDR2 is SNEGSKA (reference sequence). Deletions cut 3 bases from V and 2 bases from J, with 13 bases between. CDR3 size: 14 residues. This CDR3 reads CSASLGTQQETQYF. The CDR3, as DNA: TGCAGTGCTAGTCTCGGGACACAGCAAGAGACCCAGTACTTC.

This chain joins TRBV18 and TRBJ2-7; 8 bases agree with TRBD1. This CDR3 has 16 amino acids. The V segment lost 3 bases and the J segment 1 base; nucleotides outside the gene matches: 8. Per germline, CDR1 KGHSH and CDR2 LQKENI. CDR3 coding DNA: TGTGCCAGCTCACCTCTCGGGACAGGTGGGTCCTACGAGCAGTACTTC. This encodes CASSPLGTGGSYEQYF.

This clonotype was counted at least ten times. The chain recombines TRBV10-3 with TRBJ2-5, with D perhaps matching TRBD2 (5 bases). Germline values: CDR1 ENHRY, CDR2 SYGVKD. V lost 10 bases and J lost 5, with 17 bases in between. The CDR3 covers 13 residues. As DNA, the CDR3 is TGTGCCACCTCTGGGAGCTCGGGGGAGACCCAGTACTTC. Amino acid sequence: CATSGSSGETQYF.

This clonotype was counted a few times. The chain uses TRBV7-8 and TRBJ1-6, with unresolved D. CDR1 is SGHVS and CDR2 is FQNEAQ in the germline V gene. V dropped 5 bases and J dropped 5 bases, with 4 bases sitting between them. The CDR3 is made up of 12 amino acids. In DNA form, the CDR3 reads TGTGCCAGCAGCAAAAATAATTCACCCCTCCACTTT. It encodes CASSKNNSPLHF.

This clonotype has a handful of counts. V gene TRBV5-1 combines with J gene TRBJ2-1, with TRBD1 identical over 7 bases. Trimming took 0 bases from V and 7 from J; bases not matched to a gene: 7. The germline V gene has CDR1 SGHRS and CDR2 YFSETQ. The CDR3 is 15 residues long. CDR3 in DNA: TGCGCCAGCAGCTTGGCCGGGACAGCCCTAAATGAGCAGTTCTTC. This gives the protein CASSLAGTALNEQFF.

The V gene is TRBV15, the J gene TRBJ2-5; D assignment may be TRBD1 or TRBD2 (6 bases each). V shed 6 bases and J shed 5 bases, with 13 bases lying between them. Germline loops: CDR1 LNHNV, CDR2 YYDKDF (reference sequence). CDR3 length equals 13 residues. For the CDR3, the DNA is TGTGCCACCAGTTGGGGGGCTAGGGAGACCCAGTACTTC. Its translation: CATSWGARETQYF.

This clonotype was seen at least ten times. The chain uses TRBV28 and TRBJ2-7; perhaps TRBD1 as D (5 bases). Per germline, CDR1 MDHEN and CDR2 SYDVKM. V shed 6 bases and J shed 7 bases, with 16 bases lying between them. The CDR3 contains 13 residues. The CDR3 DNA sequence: TGTGCCAGCAGCAAACAGGTCGCCGGGGAGCAGTACTTC. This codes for CASSKQVAGEQYF.

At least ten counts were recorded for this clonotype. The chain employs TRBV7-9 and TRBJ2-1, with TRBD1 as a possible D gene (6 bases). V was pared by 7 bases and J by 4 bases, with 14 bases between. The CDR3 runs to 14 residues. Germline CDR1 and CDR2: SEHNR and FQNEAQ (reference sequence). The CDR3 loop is CASTQLGAYNEQFF. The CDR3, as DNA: TGTGCCAGCACCCAGCTGGGGGCGTACAATGAGCAGTTCTTC.

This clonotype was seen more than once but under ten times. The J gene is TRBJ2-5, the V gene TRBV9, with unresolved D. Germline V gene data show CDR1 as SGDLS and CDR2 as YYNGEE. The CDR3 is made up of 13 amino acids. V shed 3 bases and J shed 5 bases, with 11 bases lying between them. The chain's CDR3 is CASSEAPVETQYF. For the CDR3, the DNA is TGTGCCAGCAGCGAAGCCCCGGTGGAGACCCAGTACTTC.

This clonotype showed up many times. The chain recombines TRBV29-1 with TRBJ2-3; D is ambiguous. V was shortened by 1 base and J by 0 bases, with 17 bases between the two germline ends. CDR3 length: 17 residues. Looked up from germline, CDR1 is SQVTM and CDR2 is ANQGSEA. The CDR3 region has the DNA TGCAGCGTTGAAGCCCTTTTAGGCACAGCCAGCACAGATACGCAGTATTTT. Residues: CSVEALLGTASTDTQYF.

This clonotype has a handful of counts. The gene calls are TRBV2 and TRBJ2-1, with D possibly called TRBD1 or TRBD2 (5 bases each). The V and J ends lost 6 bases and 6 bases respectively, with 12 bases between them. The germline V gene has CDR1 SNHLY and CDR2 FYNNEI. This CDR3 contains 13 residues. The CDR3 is CASRRDLLNEQFF. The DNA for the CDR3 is TGTGCCAGCAGAAGGGACCTCCTCAATGAGCAGTTCTTC.